The T cell receptor beta chain under discussion was sequenced for a study of shared clonotypes between healthy human individuals. Study-level findings and limits: Sharing across four donors was highest in naive CD4 (roughly 5%) and lowest in memory CD8 (roughly 0.4%). Sorted-subset sequencing, rarefaction showed, was incomplete despite large depth.

V dropped 1 base and J dropped 3 bases, with 6 bases sitting between them. CDR1 is KGHSH and CDR2 is LQKENI in the germline V gene. The CDR3 loop spans 14 amino acids. Each PCR replicate from the sorted subsets contained around 200 ng DNA, which is some 30,000 T cell genomes. TCRdb's table, derived via immunoSEQ multiplex PCR, lists solely in-frame clones and lacks some. The table shows some 580,000 clones, with 98% occurring only once. Naive CD8 populations comprised CD45RO-negative cells positively selected for CCR7, excluding terminally differentiated effector memory CD45RA+ cells. As to this clone: Its specificity is unknown.

Sequenced input: naive CD8+ T cells sorted from blood. The clonotype was recovered from a man younger than 45 in good health. V and J are TRBV18 and TRBJ2-2; possibly TRBD1 for D (6 bases). CDR3 residues: CASSPQGDTGELFF. CDR3 nucleotides: TGTGCCAGCTCACCACAGGGGGACACCGGGGAGCTGTTTTTT.